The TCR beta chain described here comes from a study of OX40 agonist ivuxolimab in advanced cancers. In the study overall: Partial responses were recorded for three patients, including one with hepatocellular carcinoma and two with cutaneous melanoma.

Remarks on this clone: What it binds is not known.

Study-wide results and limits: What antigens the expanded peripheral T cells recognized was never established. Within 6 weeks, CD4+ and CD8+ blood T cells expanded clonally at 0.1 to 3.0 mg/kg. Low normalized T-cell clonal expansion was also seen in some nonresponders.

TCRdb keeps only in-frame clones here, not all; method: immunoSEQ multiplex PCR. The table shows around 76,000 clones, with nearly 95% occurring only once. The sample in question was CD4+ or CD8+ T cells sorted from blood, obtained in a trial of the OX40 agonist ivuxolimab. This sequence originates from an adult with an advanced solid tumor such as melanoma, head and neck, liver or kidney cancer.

CDR3 DNA sequence: TGTGCCAGCAGCCCCAGGGATAGGGCCCAAGAGACCCAGTACTTC. Protein product: CASSPRDRAQETQYF. The J gene is TRBJ2-5, the V gene TRBV7-9, with TRBD1 as a possible D gene (5 bases). V gave up 5 bases and J gave up 1 base, with 14 bases separating them. Germline V gives CDR1 SEHNR, CDR2 FQNEAQ (reference sequence). The length of the CDR3 is 15 residues.